The next 15 T cell receptor beta chains were all read from a single sample in a study of T cells expressing NK-cell markers. No DNA is given; TCRdb re-called the 5' RACE reads and lists each CDR3 protein once. Its table lists roughly 150,000 distinct CDR3 sequences. Sample: blood T cells: a sorted CD56 or NKG2C T cell subset, CD4+ or CD8+ T cells, or bulk PBMC T cells (not recorded which). These TCRs come from a man aged 18 to 69 in good health.

The V and J genes are TRBV6-1 and TRBJ2-7; TCRdb's assignment of TRBD1 cannot be checked, as there is no DNA. The length of the CDR3 is 14 residues. In germline, CDR1 is MNHNS, CDR2 SASEGT. The CDR3: CASNPLGQSYEQYF.

V gene TRBV7-9 combines with J gene TRBJ2-7; the D call of TRBD1 rests on TCRdb alone, since no DNA is present to check it. From germline, CDR1 is SEHNR and CDR2 FQNEAQ (reference sequence). This CDR3 is 16 amino acids long. This CDR3 reads CASSLGGYSGYYEQYF.

The chain has TRBV6-1 and TRBJ2-1; the TCRdb D gene call, TRBD2, has no DNA to confirm it. CDR1 is MNHNS, CDR2 SASEGT, per germline. This CDR3 is built from 15 residues. The CDR3 protein is CASRRTSGGWDEQFF.

This rearrangement joins TRBV10-3 to TRBJ2-7; TCRdb's D call of TRBD1 is untestable without DNA. The CDR3 contains 12 residues. Germline V CDR1 and CDR2: ENHRY, SYGVKD. The CDR3 loop reads CAISDRGLEQYF.

The chain is built from TRBV2 and TRBJ2-1. Germline V gene data show CDR1 as SNHLY and CDR2 as FYNNEI. This CDR3 is 12 amino acids long. This CDR3 reads CASGLYDNEQFF.

This rearrangement joins TRBV3-1 to TRBJ2-2. This CDR3 spans 15 amino acids. The germline CDR1 and CDR2 sequences are LGHDT and YNNKEL (reference sequence). CDR3 protein: CASSHASVNTGELFF.

The chain links TRBV4-2 to TRBJ2-7; TCRdb's D call of TRBD2 is untestable without DNA. The CDR3 sequence is 16 residues long. In germline, CDR1 is LGHNA, CDR2 YNFKEQ. CDR3 sequence: CASSHGLAGGPGEQYF.

V gene TRBV5-1 combines with J gene TRBJ2-5; TCRdb reports TRBD1, a call that lacks DNA to check it against. The CDR3 has 17 residues. Germline V gene data show CDR1 as SGHRS and CDR2 as YFSETQ. The CDR3 sequence: CASSLARRGDKQETQYF.

The V and J genes are TRBV5-5 and TRBJ2-3; there is no DNA to check the TCRdb D call of TRBD1. Per germline, CDR1 SGHKS and CDR2 YYEKEE (reference sequence). This CDR3 is 16 amino acids long. Here the CDR3 reads CASSLTLTGATDTQYF.

CDR3 loop: CASSSDRVGELFF. This chain connects TRBV5-1 to TRBJ2-2. The CDR3 runs 13 residues. Per germline, CDR1 SGHRS and CDR2 YFSETQ.

This sequence joins TRBV3-1 and TRBJ1-2. This CDR3 contains 16 residues. The germline CDR1 and CDR2 sequences are LGHDT and YNNKEL (reference sequence). CDR3 region: CASSQSLLDRPRGYTF.

The J gene is TRBJ1-1, the V gene TRBV5-6; checking the TCRdb D call of TRBD1 is not possible without DNA. CDR1 is SGHDT and CDR2 is YYEEEE in the germline V gene. The CDR3 has 15 residues. The CDR3 sequence: CASSPKGQVNTEAFF.

This rearrangement joins TRBV6-5 to TRBJ2-1; the D call from TCRdb, TRBD2, cannot be confirmed without DNA. This CDR3 is built from 16 residues. Looked up from germline, CDR1 is MNHEY and CDR2 is SVGAGI. This CDR3 is CASSHSLAGAYNEQFF.

The V gene is TRBV4-1, the J gene TRBJ2-5; TCRdb designates TRBD1, a call that cannot be tested without DNA. Germline V gene lookup returns CDR1 MGHRA and CDR2 YSYEKL. The CDR3 has 15 amino acids. CDR3 in amino acids: CASSHRDRVGETQYF.

The chain links TRBV29-1 to TRBJ2-7; TCRdb picks TRBD1, but there is no DNA to check that call. This CDR3 has 13 amino acids. CDR1 and CDR2 from the germline V gene are SQVTM and ANQGSEA. The chain's CDR3 is CSVELTGRGEQYF.